This is a list of T cell receptor beta chains from one sample in a study of CD8 T cells in ankylosing spondylitis. TCRdb re-called the 5' RACE reads with MiXCR, one entry per CDR3 protein. Of about 360,000 distinct CDR3 sequences listed, approximately 22% are singletons. Sequenced: blood, either unsorted or a sorted T cell fraction (not recorded which). The origin of the receptors is a male donor with ankylosing spondylitis or in good health (not recorded which). CDR3s include the opening cysteine and the closing phenylalanine or tryptophan. A D gene is named only where the DNA matches it firmly. The listing skips clone size in some rows; elsewhere it reads once, few, many or a size class.

TRBV4-2	13	TRBD1	TRBJ2-5	.	TGTGCCAGCAGCCAAGATAGACAGGGGCCCCAGTACTTC	CASSQDRQGPQYF
TRBV5-6	13	.	TRBJ2-1	.	TGTGCCAGCAGCCCGCGACCGGGGCGGGAGCAGTTCTTC	CASSPRPGREQFF
TRBV7-3	15	.	TRBJ2-1	many	TGTGCCAGCAGCTTACAGGTGGGGTCCTACAATGAGCAGTTCTTC	CASSLQVGSYNEQFF
TRBV28	15	.	TRBJ2-2	few	TGTGCCAGCAGACCCGCTAGCGCGAACACCGGGGAGCTGTTTTTT	CASRPASANTGELFF
TRBV29-1	15	TRBD2	TRBJ2-1	.	TGCAGCGTTGATCTCTGGCTAGCGGGGGGGGATGAGCAGTTCTTC	CSVDLWLAGGDEQFF
TRBV7-6	14	TRBD1	TRBJ2-7	.	TGTGCCAGCAGATCCCAGGACAGGGCCTACGAGCAGTACTTC	CASRSQDRAYEQYF
TRBV7-8	12	.	TRBJ2-3	.	TGTGCCAGCAGAAGTAGCGGAGATACGCAGTATTTT	CASRSSGDTQYF
TRBV25-1	15	.	TRBJ1-4	.	TGTGCCAGCAGTGTCAGGGCCCCCACTAATGAAAAACTGTTTTTT	CASSVRAPTNEKLFF
TRBV11-2	20	TRBD2	TRBJ2-6	few	TGTGCCAGCAGCTTAGGGTCTAGGGGACTAGTGCCCCCTGGGGCCAACGTCCTGACTTTC	CASSLGSRGLVPPGANVLTF
TRBV12-3/TRBV12-4	14	TRBD1	TRBJ2-7	many	TGTGCCAGCAGTAGGACAGGGATTCTATCTGAGCAGTACTTC	CASSRTGILSEQYF
TRBV10-3	15	TRBD2	TRBJ2-3	.	TGTGCCATCAGGACTAGCGGGGGGGCTGGAGATACGCAGTATTTT	CAIRTSGGAGDTQYF
TRBV9	14	.	TRBJ1-2	.	TGTGCCAGCAGCGCCCAGGCGGCCCCGGAGAGCTACACCTTC	CASSAQAAPESYTF
TRBV7-9	17	TRBD1	TRBJ2-5	.	TGTGCCAGCAGCTCCCCAGCCGGGACAGATTTCCGAGAGACCCAGTACTTC	CASSSPAGTDFRETQYF
TRBV4-2	17	TRBD1	TRBJ2-1	.	TGTGCCAGCAGCCAAGAGTCAGCCGACAGGGGGCACAATGAGCAGTTCTTC	CASSQESADRGHNEQFF
TRBV7-9	13	.	TRBJ1-6	.	TGTGCCAGCAGCTTAGGGGTTTATTCACCCCTCCACTTT	CASSLGVYSPLHF
TRBV6-5	16	TRBD2	TRBJ2-7	.	TGTGCCAGCAGTTACACCTACCCGGGACTAGCAAACGAGCAGTACTTC	CASSYTYPGLANEQYF
TRBV2	16	.	TRBJ2-4	.	TGTGCCAGCAGCGGCTACGGGGACGGCGCCAAAAACATTCAGTACTTC	CASSGYGDGAKNIQYF
TRBV20-1	13	.	TRBJ2-4	.	TGCAGTGCTAGGGGGGGGCCCAAAAACATTCAGTACTTC	CSARGGPKNIQYF
TRBV30	13	.	TRBJ1-1	few	TGTGCCTGGAGTGTGGGCAGGGGAGCTGAAGCTTTCTTT	CAWSVGRGAEAFF
TRBV4-1	17	.	TRBJ2-2	.	TGCGCCAGCAGCCAAGATGAGGGGCAGGTCGACACCGGGGAGCTGTTTTTT	CASSQDEGQVDTGELFF
TRBV5-1	13	.	TRBJ2-7	many	TGCGCCAGCAGCTTGGGACAAGATTACGAGCAGTACTTC	CASSLGQDYEQYF